This T cell receptor (beta chain) was sequenced in a study of T cells expressing NK-cell markers. Study at large: From sorted CD3+CD56+NKG2C+, CD3+CD56+NKG2C- and CD3+CD56-NKG2C+ T cells came the TCR beta repertoires. Study-wide results and limits: These same clonotypes (in four donors) also led the CD3+CD56-NKG2C+ fraction.

Comments on this clonotype: The antigen remains unidentified.

With UMIs, 5'RACE template switching was used to make TCR beta cDNA. TCRdb re-called the 5' RACE reads; one entry per CDR3 protein, DNA not given. Recorded for this sample: fewer than 200,000 distinct CDR3 sequences. The CDR3 covers 15 residues. Germline values: CDR1 SGHDT, CDR2 YYEEEE. What was sequenced was blood T cells: a sorted CD56 or NKG2C T cell subset, CD4+ or CD8+ T cells, or bulk PBMC T cells (not recorded which). The chain has TRBV5-6 and TRBJ2-7; TCRdb names TRBD1, which stays unverified in the absence of DNA. The receptor's source is a woman aged 18-70 years in good health. CDR3 loop: CASSLVLWAGNEQYF.